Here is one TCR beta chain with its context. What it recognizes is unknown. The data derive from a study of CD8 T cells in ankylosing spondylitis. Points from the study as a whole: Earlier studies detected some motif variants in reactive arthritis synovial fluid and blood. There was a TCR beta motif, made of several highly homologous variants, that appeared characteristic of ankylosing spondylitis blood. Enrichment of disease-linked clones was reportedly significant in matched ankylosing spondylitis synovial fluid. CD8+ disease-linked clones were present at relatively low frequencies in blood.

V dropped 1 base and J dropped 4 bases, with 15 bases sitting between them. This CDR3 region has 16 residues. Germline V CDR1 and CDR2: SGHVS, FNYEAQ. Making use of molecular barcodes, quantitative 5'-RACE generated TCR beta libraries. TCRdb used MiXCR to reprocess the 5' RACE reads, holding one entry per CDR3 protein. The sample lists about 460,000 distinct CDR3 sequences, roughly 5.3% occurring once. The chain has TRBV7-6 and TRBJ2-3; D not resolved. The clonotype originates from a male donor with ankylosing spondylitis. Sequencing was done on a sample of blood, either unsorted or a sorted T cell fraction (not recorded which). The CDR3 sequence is CASSLEYSKKSDTQYF. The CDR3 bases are TGTGCCAGCAGCTTAGAGTACTCAAAAAAGTCAGATACGCAGTATTTT.